Presented here are 21 T cell receptor beta chains from one specimen sequenced in a study of T cells after yellow fever vaccination. MiXCR, applied by TCRdb to the 5' RACE reads, yields one record per CDR3 protein. The table has hundreds of thousands of distinct CDR3 sequences, about 8.7% seen once. Sequencing was performed on PBMCs, taken on the day of the first yellow fever vaccination. These TCRs come from a man in his late teens or twenties who received the YFV17D yellow fever vaccine.

This clonotype was picked up a small number of times. The gene calls are TRBV9 and TRBJ1-4, with D unresolved. Trimming shortened V by 4 bases and J by 3 bases, and 7 bases separated the two germline ends. Germline V CDR1 and CDR2: SGDLS, YYNGEE. CDR3 length: 13 residues. The CDR3 DNA reads TGTGCCAGCAGCCCGAGACCTAATGAAAAACTGTTTTTT. Protein product: CASSPRPNEKLFF.

This chain uses TRBV6-5 with TRBJ1-2; the match to TRBD1 covers 7 bases. V was clipped by 2 bases and J by 4 bases; unmatched bases: 4. Germline assignment: CDR1 MNHEY and CDR2 SVGAGI. CDR3 length equals 14 residues. CDR3 loop: CASSYRDSSYGYTF. The CDR3 DNA reads as TGTGCCAGCAGTTACCGGGACAGCTCCTATGGCTACACCTTC.

There are a few counts of this clonotype. This chain joins TRBV29-1 and TRBJ2-2; 7 nucleotides match TRBD1. The CDR3 consists of 14 residues. The V gene end was trimmed by 5 bases and the J gene end by 3 bases; junction bases not matched to a gene: 6. Germline V gene data show CDR1 as SQVTM and CDR2 as ANQGSEA. The CDR3 coding sequence is TGCAGCGTTCGGGGACAGCCGCACACCGGGGAGCTGTTTTTT. Translation gives CSVRGQPHTGELFF.

In this sample, this clonotype turned up a few times. This rearrangement joins TRBV12-5 to TRBJ2-4; tentatively, D is TRBD1 (6 bases). Trimming cost V 5 bases and J 8 bases, with 13 bases left between them. CDR3 length: 13 amino acids. Germline values: CDR1 LGHNT, CDR2 FRNRAP. The CDR3 region is CASGSQGSDIQYF. The DNA for the CDR3 is TGTGCTAGTGGTAGCCAGGGGTCGGACATTCAGTACTTC. Looking up the rest from reference TRBV12-5 and TRBJ2-4 gives the full variable domain: DARVTQTPRHKVTEMGQEVTMRCQPILGHNTVFWYRQTMMQGLELLAYFRNRAPLDDSGMPKDRFSAEMPDATLATLKIQPSEPRDSAVYFCASGSQGSDIQYFGAGTRLSVL.

This chain links TRBV27 with TRBJ2-3, with unresolved D. This CDR3 is 18 amino acids long. The V and J ends lost 3 bases and 4 bases respectively, with 23 bases between them. Germline V gene data show CDR1 as MNHEY and CDR2 as SMNVEV (reference sequence). The CDR3 is CASSFDWRVRDVADTQYF. Here the CDR3 DNA reads TGTGCCAGCAGTTTTGACTGGCGTGTAAGGGATGTGGCAGATACGCAGTATTTT.

This clonotype was detected many times. The chain joins TRBV12-3 or TRBV12-4 to TRBJ1-1; D may be TRBD1 (5 bases). V lost 3 bases to trimming and J lost 1 base, with 18 bases between them. The CDR3 spans 17 residues. The CDR3 protein is CASSFFAPTDRNTEAFF. DNA of the CDR3: TGTGCCAGCAGTTTTTTCGCTCCCACCGACAGGAACACTGAAGCTTTCTTT.

This clonotype was seen only a few times. The chain carries TRBV11-2 and TRBJ1-1; 8 nucleotides align to TRBD1. The ends lost 4 bases at V and 12 bases at J; junction bases unmatched: 31. The CDR3 length is 20 residues. From germline, CDR1 is SGHAT and CDR2 FQNNGV. Here the CDR3 reads CASSSRGVRRGRRGYGAPFF. The CDR3 nucleotides read TGTGCCAGCAGCTCAAGGGGGGTGCGCAGGGGGCGACGAGGGTATGGTGCCCCTTTCTTT.

This clonotype was picked up many times. The rearrangement uses TRBV12-3 or TRBV12-4 and TRBJ1-5, with D unresolved. The length of the CDR3 is 17 residues. Trimming removed 3 bases at V and 2 bases at J, with 17 bases between. CDR3 protein: CASSLRSIVGGNQPQHF. The CDR3 DNA follows: TGTGCCAGCAGTTTGAGATCGATCGTTGGCGGCAATCAGCCCCAGCATTTT.

There are many counts of this clonotype. This chain joins TRBV5-5 and TRBJ2-2; no definite D call. V was clipped by 5 bases and J by 0 bases, with 11 bases between them. This CDR3 has 15 residues. The germline gives CDR1 SGHKS, CDR2 YYEKEE (reference sequence). The CDR3, as DNA: TGTGCCAGCAGACAAGACAAGACGAACACCGGGGAGCTGTTTTTT. It translates to CASRQDKTNTGELFF.

In its sample, this clonotype was seen many times. The rearrangement uses TRBV5-1 and TRBJ1-5; 7 bases line up with TRBD1. Germline values: CDR1 SGHRS, CDR2 YFSETQ. The CDR3 totals 14 residues. Losses at the gene ends were 5 bases for V and 6 bases for J; bases not matched to a gene: 8. The CDR3 nucleotides are TGCGCCAGCAGTTGGGACAGTCCCCGTCAGCCCCAGCATTTT. It translates to CASSWDSPRQPQHF. The whole variable domain, filled in from reference TRBV5-1 and TRBJ1-5, reads KAGVTQTPRYLIKTRGQQVTLSCSPISGHRSVSWYQQTPGQGLQFLFEYFSETQRNKGNFPGRFSGRQFSNSRSEMNVSTLELGDSALYLCASSWDSPRQPQHFGDGTRLSIL.

This chain connects TRBV20-1 to TRBJ2-1, with D perhaps matching TRBD2 (6 bases). Trimming pared 6 bases from V and 4 bases from J, leaving 16 bases between. The CDR3 runs 14 residues. The germline CDR1 and CDR2 sequences are DFQATT and SNEGSKA (reference sequence). The CDR3 nucleotides are TGCAGTGCCCCTAGGACTATTCAATACAATGAGCAGTTCTTC. Translation: CSAPRTIQYNEQFF.

About this clonotype: The junction differs from germline at one of its ends, possibly a read error. This rearrangement joins TRBV6-1 to TRBJ2-1; a possible D gene is TRBD2 (5 bases). The germline V gene has CDR1 MNHNS and CDR2 SASEGT. The CDR3 runs to 16 residues. CDR3 protein: CASIPGPGAGRNEQLF. The CDR3 DNA reads as TGTGCCAGCATCCCCGGCCCGGGTGCGGGTCGCAATGAGCAGCTCTTC.

The genes are TRBV9 and TRBJ2-1, with no clear D. Germline V gene lookup returns CDR1 SGDLS and CDR2 YYNGEE. There are 16 residues in the CDR3. Trimming removed 4 bases from V and 4 bases from J, with 18 bases in between. This CDR3 is CASSPDSTPQYNEQFF. The CDR3 bases are TGTGCCAGCAGCCCTGACTCGACCCCCCAATACAATGAGCAGTTCTTC.

This chain joins TRBV5-1 and TRBJ2-1; D remains unclear. Germline V gives CDR1 SGHRS, CDR2 YFSETQ. With 0 bases removed from V and 10 bases from J, the gap between germline ends came to 14 bases. This CDR3 is built from 14 residues. The DNA of the CDR3 is TGCGCCAGCAGCTTGGAGACCTTAGTACCGGAGCAGTTCTTC. It is translated as CASSLETLVPEQFF.

This clonotype occurred a few times. This chain uses TRBV29-1 with TRBJ2-7; 9 nucleotides match TRBD2. CDR1 and CDR2 from the germline V gene are SQVTM and ANQGSEA. This CDR3 comprises 16 residues. With V trimmed by 3 bases and J by 2 bases, 11 bases remained unmatched. The DNA of the CDR3 is TGCAGCGTTGAGGGCGGGGGGGACACTACGACCTACGAGCAGTACTTC. It codes for CSVEGGGDTTTYEQYF.

This clonotype has more than one count but fewer than ten. V is TRBV7-2 and J is TRBJ2-3; D remains ambiguous. V was shortened by 1 base and J by 3 bases, with 8 bases between the two germline ends. CDR1 is SGHTA and CDR2 is FQGNSA in the germline V gene. The CDR3 contains 14 residues. This CDR3 reads CASSLDKATDTQYF. In nucleotides, the CDR3 is TGTGCCAGCAGCTTAGACAAGGCAACAGATACGCAGTATTTT.

This chain connects TRBV5-6 to TRBJ2-2; TRBD2 agrees at 9 bases. J lost 4 bases, V lost 5 bases, and 6 bases had no gene match. This CDR3 contains 15 residues. Germline V gene data show CDR1 as SGHDT and CDR2 as YYEEEE. The CDR3 is CASRTGLAITGELFF. CDR3 DNA: TGTGCCAGCAGGACGGGACTAGCTATCACCGGGGAGCTGTTTTTT.

This clonotype was seen a handful of times. The chain links TRBV7-3 to TRBJ2-3; weak D call: TRBD2 (6 bases). Trimming removed 4 bases from V and 3 bases from J, with 14 bases in between. Germline values: CDR1 SGHTA, CDR2 FQGTGA. The CDR3 consists of 15 residues. The CDR3 sequence is CASSSDGGTTDTQYF. The CDR3, as DNA: TGTGCCAGCAGCTCTGACGGGGGAACTACAGATACGCAGTATTTT.

This clonotype was counted only a few times. The chain recombines TRBV7-8 with TRBJ2-7, with D possibly matching TRBD2 (7 bases). This CDR3 is 16 amino acids long. CDR1 and CDR2 (germline): SGHVS, FQNEAQ. V was clipped by 5 bases and J by 3 bases, with 20 bases between them. Here the CDR3 reads CASSPHGGGADYEQYV. In DNA, the CDR3 is TGTGCCAGCAGCCCACATGGTGGGGGGGCGGACTACGAGCAGTACGTC.

CDR3 in DNA: TGTGCCCCCCGGCCTCGCCACCCCCGGGAGTATTTT. Residues: CAPRPRHPREYF. V is TRBV12-3 or TRBV12-4 and J is TRBJ2-3; D ambiguous. With 11 bases removed from V and 13 bases from J, the gap between germline ends came to 22 bases. The length of the CDR3 is 12 residues.

The rearrangement links TRBV6-2 or TRBV6-3 to TRBJ2-2; weak D call: TRBD2 (5 bases). The CDR3 consists of 15 residues. The germline V and J ends were trimmed by 6 bases and 1 base, with 12 bases remaining between them. From germline, CDR1 is MNHEY and CDR2 SVGEGT. The CDR3 bases are TGTGCCAGCAGCACTCCCGGGGAGAACACCGGGGAGCTGTTTTTT. Residues: CASSTPGENTGELFF.